These T cell receptor beta chains were read from a single sample in a study of radiotherapy plus CTLA-4 blockade in lung cancer. Libraries were prepared by immunoSEQ multiplex PCR; TCRdb keeps only in-frame clonotypes and omits some of them. The profile shows about 49,000 clones, about 85% of them singletons. The source material was peripheral blood, sampled from a patient treated with radiotherapy plus ipilimumab. These receptors were collected from a human donor with non-small cell lung cancer whose response to radiotherapy plus ipilimumab could not be evaluated. CDR3s include the opening cysteine and the closing phenylalanine or tryptophan. The D gene is left open where the match is weak. A clone size is listed for some rows: how often the clone was seen (once, few, many), or a class if it is expanded.

clone_size,j_call,cdr3_length,v_call,d_call,cdr3_aa,cdr3_nt
NA,TRBJ1-5,16,TRBV28,TRBD1,CASSLGGQGDYQPQHF,TGTGCCAGCAGTTTAGGGGGACAGGGTGATTATCAGCCCCAGCATTTT
NA,TRBJ1-2,13,TRBV19,NA,CASNTDRLYGYTF,TGTGCCAGTAATACAGACAGGCTCTATGGCTACACCTTC
once,TRBJ1-6,14,TRBV4-2,NA,CASSQGENNSPLHF,TGTGCCAGCAGCCAAGGGGAGAATAATTCACCCCTCCACTTT
NA,TRBJ1-4,13,TRBV27,NA,CASSFNLGGKLFF,TGTGCCAGCAGTTTTAACCTCGGGGGAAAACTGTTTTTT
NA,TRBJ2-3,14,TRBV4-2,NA,CASSAPEPTDTQYF,TGTGCCAGCAGCGCGCCCGAACCCACAGATACGCAGTATTTT
NA,TRBJ1-2,13,TRBV10-3,TRBD1,CAISRDRENGYTF,TGTGCCATCTCCCGGGACAGGGAAAATGGCTACACCTTC
NA,TRBJ2-1,18,TRBV29-1,TRBD2,CSVEPYGDLAGSYNEQFF,TGCAGCGTTGAACCCTATGGGGACCTAGCGGGGTCCTACAATGAGCAGTTCTTC
NA,TRBJ2-1,16,TRBV5-1,NA,CASSSLSHQDYNEQFF,TGCGCCAGCAGCTCGTTGAGCCACCAGGACTACAATGAGCAGTTCTTC
NA,TRBJ1-1,13,TRBV6-5,NA,CASRSTGNTEAFF,TGTGCCAGCAGGTCGACAGGGAACACTGAAGCTTTCTTT
once,TRBJ2-5,14,TRBV6-5,NA,CASGRLGGQETQYF,TGTGCCAGCGGCCGCCTCGGGGGTCAAGAGACCCAGTACTTC
NA,TRBJ2-3,14,TRBV9,NA,CASSPVLSTDTQYF,TGTGCCAGCAGCCCTGTTTTAAGCACAGATACGCAGTATTTT
few,TRBJ2-7,14,TRBV27,NA,CASSSRDFIYEQYF,TGTGCCAGCAGTTCCCGGGACTTCATCTACGAGCAGTACTTC
NA,TRBJ2-3,16,TRBV9,TRBD2,CASSVASGSSTDTQYF,TGTGCCAGCAGCGTCGCTAGCGGTTCTAGCACAGATACGCAGTATTTT
NA,TRBJ1-5,17,TRBV23-1,NA,CASSQSGPGGPPQPQHF,TGCGCCAGCAGTCAATCGGGTCCGGGGGGCCCTCCTCAGCCCCAGCATTTT
NA,TRBJ1-2,17,TRBV19,TRBD1,CASRDQRTGNPIYGYTF,TGTGCCAGTCGCGACCAAAGGACAGGCAATCCTATCTATGGCTACACCTTC
NA,TRBJ1-5,18,TRBV18,TRBD1,CASSPVPSGGAGNQPQHF,TGTGCCAGCTCACCCGTCCCGTCAGGGGGCGCGGGCAATCAGCCCCAGCATTTT
NA,TRBJ2-7,14,TRBV4-3,TRBD1,CASSQRTGPYEQYF,TGCGCCAGCAGCCAGCGGACAGGGCCGTACGAGCAGTACTTC
NA,TRBJ2-7,15,TRBV6-5,TRBD2,CASSYPLAGVGEQYF,TGTGCCAGCAGTTACCCTCTAGCGGGAGTGGGAGAGCAGTACTTC
NA,TRBJ2-3,13,TRBV30,TRBD2,CAWRAGGTDTQYF,TGTGCCTGGAGAGCGGGGGGCACAGATACGCAGTATTTT
NA,TRBJ2-7,11,TRBV20-1,NA,CSALLRYEQYF,TGCAGTGCCCTCCTCCGGTACGAGCAGTACTTC
NA,TRBJ1-2,14,TRBV7-2,NA,CASSPDGKSYGYTF,TGTGCCAGCAGCCCAGACGGGAAGTCCTATGGCTACACCTTC
NA,TRBJ1-2,20,TRBV13,TRBD1,CASSSTETYRDRGRPGGYTF,TGTGCCAGCAGCTCAACCGAGACTTACCGGGACAGGGGGCGGCCTGGTGGCTACACCTTC
NA,TRBJ2-3,16,TRBV6-5,TRBD1,CASSYSRTGGTDTQYF,TGTGCCAGCAGTTACTCCCGGACAGGGGGCACAGATACGCAGTATTTT
few,TRBJ2-7,14,TRBV2,NA,CASSGGQSSYEQYF,TGTGCCAGCAGTGGGGGGCAGAGCTCCTACGAGCAGTACTTC
NA,TRBJ2-2,16,TRBV18,NA,CASSRITGSGPGELFF,TGTGCCAGCTCGCGCATTACAGGGTCCGGTCCCGGGGAGCTGTTTTTT
once,TRBJ1-4,13,TRBV29-1,TRBD1,CSVGTGVNEKLFF,TGCAGCGTTGGGACAGGAGTTAATGAAAAACTGTTTTTT
NA,TRBJ2-3,15,TRBV6-5,NA,CASSYSSGSTDTQYF,TGTGCCAGCAGTTACTCGAGCGGGAGCACAGATACGCAGTATTTT
once,TRBJ2-2,13,TRBV11-3,NA,CASSLRSTGELFF,TGTGCCAGCAGCTTAAGGAGCACCGGGGAGCTGTTTTTT
NA,TRBJ2-2,15,TRBV19,NA,CASSYDRMNTGELFF,TGTGCCAGTAGTTATGACAGGATGAATACCGGGGAGCTGTTTTTT